This passage covers 30 T cell receptor beta chains from one sample sequenced in a study of early T cells in non-severe SARS-CoV-2 infection. TCRdb reanalysed the 5' RACE reads using MiXCR and keeps one entry per CDR3 protein. The sample contains tens of thousands of distinct CDR3 sequences, about 4.7% of which appear only once. The sample comprised whole blood. The receptors derive from an adult who was a healthcare worker with PCR-confirmed SARS-CoV-2 infection or an uninfected control (not recorded which).

This clonotype was recorded many times. The V gene is TRBV7-6, the J gene TRBJ2-1; 7 nucleotides align to TRBD2. The germline V gene encodes CDR1 SGHVS and CDR2 FNYEAQ. The ends lost 1 base at V and 0 bases at J; junction bases unmatched: 6. The CDR3 extends over 17 amino acids. DNA for the CDR3: TGTGCCAGCAGCTTAGGTAGCGGGCTAAGCTCCTACAATGAGCAGTTCTTC. Translated, it gives CASSLGSGLSSYNEQFF.

This clonotype came up many times. This CDR3 reads CASSEPLVPGTEAFF. Here the CDR3 DNA reads TGTGCCAGCAGTGAACCCCTAGTCCCGGGGACTGAAGCTTTCTTT. This chain uses TRBV2 with TRBJ1-1; D ambiguous. V was pared by 2 bases and J by 5 bases, with 15 bases between. Per the germline V gene, CDR1 is SNHLY and CDR2 is FYNNEI. The CDR3 consists of 15 residues.

This clonotype occurred a few times. The chain recombines TRBV7-9 with TRBJ1-2; possibly TRBD1 for D (5 bases). The CDR3 extends over 14 amino acids. The V and J ends lost 11 bases and 5 bases respectively, with 21 bases between them. Germline CDR1 is SEHNR and CDR2 is FQNEAQ (reference sequence). This CDR3 is CAGSEGVAGYGYTF. In DNA, the CDR3 is TGTGCCGGGTCGGAAGGGGTCGCTGGGTATGGCTACACCTTC.

This clonotype was seen many times. The rearrangement links TRBV5-1 to TRBJ2-7, with D uncertain. Trimming cost V 4 bases and J 2 bases, with 10 bases left between them. The CDR3 runs to 13 residues. Germline V gives CDR1 SGHRS, CDR2 YFSETQ. The DNA of the CDR3 is TGCGCCAGCAGCACGGACGGAACCTACGAGCAGTACTTC. Amino acids: CASSTDGTYEQYF.

CDR3: CASSERRETQYF. In DNA, the CDR3 is TGCGCCAGCAGTGAGAGGAGAGAGACCCAGTACTTC. The chain is built from TRBV10-2 and TRBJ2-5; D is ambiguous. The CDR3 sequence is 12 residues long. Germline V gene sequence: CDR1 WSHSY, CDR2 SAAADI. The V gene lost 2 bases and the J gene lost 4 bases, with 5 bases spanning the gap.

By share, this clonotype counts as medium-sized. The chain joins TRBV5-6 to TRBJ2-5, with a weak D call TRBD1 (5 bases). The germline V gene encodes CDR1 SGHDT and CDR2 YYEEEE. V was clipped by 0 bases and J by 7 bases, with 10 bases between them. CDR3 size: 13 residues. DNA for the CDR3: TGTGCCAGCAGCTTGGGACCCCAGGGGACCCAGTACTTC. Amino acids: CASSLGPQGTQYF.

There are many counts of this clonotype. The chain uses TRBV20-1 and TRBJ1-1, with a weak D call TRBD1 (5 bases). This CDR3 is 15 amino acids long. Germline V CDR1 and CDR2: DFQATT, SNEGSKA (reference sequence). The V end was cut by 0 bases, the J end by 1 base, with 12 bases between. Here the CDR3 DNA reads TGCAGTGCTAGAGATCCGATGACAGCGAACACTGAAGCTTTCTTT. Protein product: CSARDPMTANTEAFF.

The chain links TRBV24-1 to TRBJ2-3, with 7 bases identical to TRBD1. V gave up 4 bases and J gave up 5 bases; unmatched junction bases: 8. CDR3 length: 15 amino acids. CDR1 is KGHDR and CDR2 is SFDVKD in the germline V gene. CDR3 amino acids: CATSEDRWGGDTQYF. CDR3 coding DNA: TGTGCCACCAGTGAGGACAGGTGGGGCGGAGATACGCAGTATTTT.

This clonotype was found many times. The chain links TRBV11-2 to TRBJ1-1, with D perhaps TRBD1 (5 bases). CDR3 size: 17 residues. Germline CDR1 reads SGHAT; CDR2 reads FQNNGV. V shed 5 bases and J shed 1 base, with 20 bases lying between them. CDR3 bases: TGTGCCAGCAGCCCCCGCTCTGGGCGGGGGGAGAACACTGAAGCTTTCTTT. Protein sequence: CASSPRSGRGENTEAFF.

This clonotype was recorded many times. The V gene is TRBV7-8, the J gene TRBJ1-2; D unclear. Trimming took 5 bases from V and 8 from J, leaving 21 bases between them. Looked up from germline, CDR1 is SGHVS and CDR2 is FQNEAQ. The length of the CDR3 is 15 residues. This CDR3 reads CASSPRKTGVDGYTF. The CDR3 bases are TGTGCCAGCAGCCCACGGAAAACCGGGGTTGACGGCTACACCTTC. The complete variable domain, with remaining parts taken from reference TRBV7-8 and TRBJ1-2, reads GAGVSQSPRYKVAKRGQDVALRCDPISGHVSLFWYQQALGQGPEFLTYFQNEAQLDKSGLPSDRFFAERPEGSVSTLKIQRTQQEDSAVYLCASSPRKTGVDGYTFGSGTRLTVV.

V gene TRBV10-3 combines with J gene TRBJ2-5; D is ambiguous. CDR1 and CDR2 (germline): ENHRY, SYGVKD. Trimming left V 1 base short and J 1 base short, with 13 bases between. CDR3 length: 16 residues. CDR3 bases: TGTGCCATCAGTGAGTTAAATTTGAGCACCCAAGAGACCCAGTACTTC. Protein: CAISELNLSTQETQYF.

This clonotype was detected a few times. The V and J genes are TRBV5-1 and TRBJ2-7; 8 nucleotides line up with TRBD1. V was clipped by 0 bases and J by 5 bases; unmatched bases: 7. From germline, CDR1 is SGHRS and CDR2 YFSETQ. CDR3 length equals 15 residues. Here the CDR3 reads CASSLDTQGANEQYF. The CDR3 DNA follows: TGCGCCAGCAGCTTGGACACGCAGGGGGCCAACGAGCAGTACTTC.

Ten or more counts support this clonotype. This sequence joins TRBV12-3 or TRBV12-4 and TRBJ1-5; a possible D gene is TRBD1 (5 bases). This CDR3 contains 12 residues. V lost 1 base and J lost 8, with 6 bases in between. The CDR3 sequence: CASSLEDKPQHF. For the CDR3, the DNA is TGTGCCAGCAGTTTAGAGGACAAGCCCCAGCATTTT.

This clonotype has ten or more counts. This chain uses TRBV7-8 with TRBJ1-1; D call uncertain. Germline CDR1 reads SGHVS; CDR2 reads FQNEAQ. V shed 5 bases and J shed 3 bases, with 10 bases lying between them. This CDR3 has 13 amino acids. This CDR3 reads CASSESRHTEAFF. CDR3 in DNA: TGTGCCAGCAGCGAATCCCGACACACTGAAGCTTTCTTT.

This clonotype was picked up many times. This chain connects TRBV5-1 to TRBJ2-7; 8 bases are shared with TRBD2. With 2 bases clipped from V and 3 bases from J, the junction kept 7 bases outside the gene matches. The germline V gene has CDR1 SGHRS and CDR2 YFSETQ. The CDR3 sequence is 15 residues long. This CDR3 is CASSFPAGGIYEQYF. In DNA form, the CDR3 reads TGCGCCAGCAGCTTTCCGGCGGGGGGCATCTACGAGCAGTACTTC.

This clonotype was recorded at least ten times. V usage is TRBV7-3 and J usage is TRBJ2-7, with 9 bases aligning to TRBD2. The J segment lost 4 bases and the V segment lost 1 base, leaving 2 bases of the junction unmatched. The CDR3 is 14 residues long. Germline assignment: CDR1 SGHTA and CDR2 FQGTGA. CDR3: CASSLSGGEYEQYF. CDR3 coding DNA: TGTGCCAGCAGCTTAAGCGGGGGGGAATACGAGCAGTACTTC. The full variable domain, in which reference TRBV7-3 and TRBJ2-7 provide the parts outside the CDR3, is GAGVSQTPSNKVTEKGKYVELRCDPISGHTALYWYRQSLGQGPEFLIYFQGTGAADDSGLPNDRFFAVRPEGSVSTLKIQRTERGDSAVYLCASSLSGGEYEQYFGPGTRLTVT.

This clonotype was observed many times. The chain is built from TRBV7-9 and TRBJ2-3; D might be TRBD2 (5 bases). Trimming pared 1 base from V and 3 bases from J, leaving 17 bases between. The CDR3 loop spans 17 amino acids. Germline assignment: CDR1 SEHNR and CDR2 FQNEAQ (reference sequence). The CDR3 nucleotides are TGTGCCAGCAGCTTAGGCTTAGCGAACATGGCGACAGATACGCAGTATTTT. It is translated as CASSLGLANMATDTQYF.

This sequence joins TRBV11-3 and TRBJ2-3; 8 bases agree with TRBD2. V was pared by 5 bases and J by 1 base, with 5 bases of the junction left unmatched. CDR1 is SGHNT, CDR2 YENEEA, per germline. The CDR3 spans 15 residues. The CDR3 region has the DNA TGTGCCAGCAGCACAAATAGCGGGGGCACAGATACGCAGTATTTT. Amino acids: CASSTNSGGTDTQYF. Using reference TRBV11-3 and TRBJ2-3 for the parts outside the CDR3, the full variable domain is EAGVVQSPRYKIIEKKQPVAFWCNPISGHNTLYWYLQNLGQGPELLIRYENEEAVDDSQLPKDRFSAERLKGVDSTLKIQPAELGDSAVYLCASSTNSGGTDTQYFGPGTRLTVL.

This clonotype was counted many times. CDR3 nucleotides: TGCGCCAGCAGCCAAGCCTGGGGCGGTCAGCCCCAGCATTTT. Translation gives CASSQAWGGQPQHF. The chain combines TRBV4-3 with TRBJ1-5; D possibly corresponds to TRBD1 (5 bases). The CDR3 covers 14 residues. Per the germline V gene, CDR1 is LGHNA and CDR2 is YSLEER. V lost 1 base and J 6 bases, leaving 10 bases between the germline ends.

There are many counts of this clonotype. The chain joins TRBV7-6 to TRBJ2-6; D call uncertain. The V and J ends lost 5 bases and 0 bases respectively, with 8 bases between them. Germline V gene lookup returns CDR1 SGHVS and CDR2 FNYEAQ. The length of the CDR3 is 15 residues. The CDR3 DNA reads as TGTGCCAGCAGCGCGACCTTCTCTGGGGCCAACGTCCTGACTTTC. This translates into CASSATFSGANVLTF. Full variable domain (rest looked up from reference TRBV7-6 and TRBJ2-6): GAGVSQSPRYKVTKRGQDVALRCDPISGHVSLYWYRQALGQGPEFLTYFNYEAQQDKSGLPNDRFSAERPEGSISTLTIQRTEQRDSAMYRCASSATFSGANVLTFGAGSRLTVL.

This clonotype was detected ten times or more. The J gene is TRBJ2-7, the V gene TRBV11-2; D is unresolved. From germline, CDR1 is SGHAT and CDR2 FQNNGV. Trimming shortened V by 5 bases and J by 2 bases, and 19 bases separated the two germline ends. The CDR3 length is 16 residues. The CDR3 here is CASSLMASTPAYEQYF. For the CDR3, the DNA is TGTGCCAGCAGCCTGATGGCCTCCACCCCCGCCTACGAGCAGTACTTC.

This clonotype showed up just a few times. V and J are TRBV30 and TRBJ1-5; D ambiguous. CDR1 is GTSNPN, CDR2 SVGIG, per germline (reference sequence). With 1 base removed from V and 4 bases from J, the gap between germline ends came to 5 bases. This CDR3 spans 12 amino acids. Here the CDR3 reads CAWSGGNQPQHF. In nucleotides, the CDR3 is TGTGCCTGGAGTGGGGGAAATCAGCCCCAGCATTTT. Using reference TRBV30 and TRBJ1-5 for the parts outside the CDR3, the full variable domain is SQTIHQWPATLVQPVGSPLSLECTVEGTSNPNLYWYRQAAGRGLQLLFYSVGIGQISSEVPQNLSASRPQDRQFILSSKKLLLSDSGFYLCAWSGGNQPQHFGDGTRLSIL.

This clonotype was observed many times. The chain carries TRBV29-1 and TRBJ2-2, with D perhaps TRBD1 (6 bases). Between the trimmed V and J ends, which lost 0 bases and 0 bases, there was a span of 14 bases. The CDR3 sequence is 17 residues long. Germline-derived CDR1 and CDR2 are SQVTM and ANQGSEA. CDR3 coding DNA: TGCAGCGTTGAAGATATCCCAGGACAGCCGAACACCGGGGAGCTGTTTTTT. This sequence encodes CSVEDIPGQPNTGELFF.

This clonotype was observed at least ten times. The chain combines TRBV12-3 or TRBV12-4 with TRBJ1-2, with a weak D call TRBD1 (5 bases). CDR3 length: 13 residues. V was shortened by 0 bases and J by 7 bases, with 9 bases between the two germline ends. In nucleotides, the CDR3 is TGTGCCAGCAGTTTAGCGGGGGTGAGTGGCTACACCTTC. Its translation is CASSLAGVSGYTF.

The sample holds many counts of this clonotype. V gene TRBV20-1 combines with J gene TRBJ1-1; 8 bases match TRBD1. CDR3 length: 14 residues. The ends lost 0 bases at V and 4 bases at J; junction bases unmatched: 4. Germline CDR1 reads DFQATT; CDR2 reads SNEGSKA (reference sequence). For the CDR3, the DNA is TGCAGTGCTAGAGATATGACAGGGGCCACTGAAGCTTTCTTT. Residues: CSARDMTGATEAFF.

This clonotype was counted at least ten times. The chain uses TRBV29-1 and TRBJ2-7, with 10 nucleotides matching TRBD1. CDR3 size: 13 residues. CDR1 is SQVTM and CDR2 is ANQGSEA in the germline V gene. J gave up 3 bases and V 6 bases, and 5 bases lay outside the gene matches. The DNA for the CDR3 is TGCAGCGTGTGGACAGGGGGGAACTACGAGCAGTACTTC. It encodes CSVWTGGNYEQYF.

This clonotype was counted ten times or more. The chain couples TRBV30 to TRBJ2-1; D is perhaps TRBD2 (8 bases). The germline V and J ends were trimmed by 3 bases and 9 bases, with 24 bases remaining between them. Germline V lookup: CDR1 GTSNPN, CDR2 SVGIG (reference sequence). The CDR3 is 16 residues long. The chain's CDR3 is CAWRDPGTRGRGEQFF. The CDR3 nucleotides read TGTGCCTGGAGGGACCCCGGGACTAGGGGGCGGGGTGAGCAGTTCTTC.

This clonotype showed up many times. This chain links TRBV27 with TRBJ2-4, with 9 positions matching TRBD2. There are 14 residues in the CDR3. CDR1 MNHEY and CDR2 SMNVEV come from the germline V gene (reference sequence). Trimming cost V 7 bases and J 8 bases; bases outside gene matches: 9. The CDR3, as DNA: TGTGCCAGCACGGGTAGCGGGGGCGAGGACATTCAGTACTTC. Translated, it gives CASTGSGGEDIQYF.

There are a few counts of this clonotype. The V and J genes are TRBV7-9 and TRBJ1-1; D perhaps matches TRBD1 (6 bases). The CDR3 runs 15 residues. Trimming left V 5 bases short and J 4 bases short, with 17 bases between. The germline CDR1 and CDR2 sequences are SEHNR and FQNEAQ (reference sequence). The CDR3 DNA sequence: TGTGCCAGCAGCCCGCCCACAGGGTTAGGCACTGAAGCTTTCTTT. Translating gives CASSPPTGLGTEAFF.

The J gene is TRBJ2-1, the V gene TRBV20-1, with TRBD2 identical over 7 bases. V lost 3 bases, J lost 4 bases, and 6 bases stayed unmatched. The CDR3 runs to 14 residues. CDR1 is DFQATT, CDR2 SNEGSKA, per germline (reference sequence). The DNA for the CDR3 is TGCAGTGCTAGTGGCGCGGGGGTGTACAATGAGCAGTTCTTC. Residues: CSASGAGVYNEQFF.